The rows below give T cell receptor beta chains drawn from one sample of a study of T cells in Graves' hyperthyroidism and ophthalmopathy. One entry per CDR3 protein results from TCRdb running MiXCR on the multiplex PCR reads. The table lists around 340,000 distinct CDR3 sequences, 16% of them singletons. The sequenced sample was blood. These receptors were obtained from a man between 25 and 39 years old with Graves' hyperthyroidism. Each CDR3 is given with its conserved first and last residue. D genes are given only for firm matches. Some rows have no size entry. The others give once, few or many, or a class for an expanded clone.

TRBV7-8	TRBD2	TRBJ2-1	.	CASSLTGRAGAYNEQFF	TGTGCCAGCAGCTTAACGGGAAGAGCGGGAGCCTACAATGAGCAGTTCTTC
TRBV3-1	.	TRBJ2-1	many	CASTQGTQYNEQFF	TGTGCCAGCACCCAAGGGACACAATACAATGAGCAGTTCTTC
TRBV10-3	.	TRBJ2-2	.	CAAAPQGRELFF	TGTGCCGCGGCCCCCCAAGGCAGGGAGCTGTTTTTT
TRBV20-1	TRBD1	TRBJ1-5	few	CSARTHRGINQPQHF	TGCAGTGCTAGGACGCACAGGGGGATCAATCAGCCCCAGCATTTT
TRBV18	.	TRBJ2-1	many	CASSPAGNEQFF	TGTGCCAGCTCCCCAGCGGGCAATGAGCAGTTCTTC
TRBV14	TRBD2	TRBJ2-3	few	CASSQRGYTDTQYF	TGTGCCAGCAGCCAGCGGGGGTACACAGATACGCAGTATTTT
TRBV27	TRBD2	TRBJ2-1	.	CASSLKGGTSGANEQFF	TGTGCCAGCAGTTTAAAGGGCGGGACTAGCGGGGCGAATGAGCAGTTCTTC
TRBV19	TRBD2	TRBJ2-5	many	CASSSRTSGRAQETQYF	TGTGCCAGTAGTTCTCGGACTAGCGGGAGGGCGCAAGAGACCCAGTACTTC
TRBV7-9	.	TRBJ2-5	.	CASSGRRETQYF	TGTGCCAGCAGCGGTAGGCGGGAGACCCAGTACTTC
TRBV11-2	TRBD2	TRBJ2-3	many	CASSASGGTDTQYF	TGTGCCAGCAGTGCTAGCGGGGGCACAGATACGCAGTATTTT
TRBV19	.	TRBJ2-1	.	CASSIAASRGTEQFF	TGTGCCAGTAGTATAGCCGCTTCCCGAGGGACCGAGCAGTTCTTC
TRBV20-1	TRBD2	TRBJ2-7	many	CSAPARTSGRYEQYF	TGCAGTGCCCCGGCCCGGACTAGCGGGAGGTACGAGCAGTACTTC
TRBV6-1	.	TRBJ1-2	.	CASRTKGLGYTF	TGTGCCAGCAGGACGAAGGGATTAGGCTACACCTTC
TRBV11-2	.	TRBJ1-1	many	CASSLVGVATEAFF	TGTGCCAGCAGCTTAGTTGGGGTGGCGACTGAAGCTTTCTTT
TRBV11-2	.	TRBJ2-5	.	CASSQGTTLGLADMKTQYF	TGTGCCAGCAGCCAAGGGACGACCTTGGGACTCGCCGATATGAAGACCCAGTACTTC
TRBV24-1	.	TRBJ2-5	many	CATSDFGETQYF	TGTGCCACCAGTGATTTCGGAGAGACCCAGTACTTC
TRBV6-1	.	TRBJ2-5	few	CASSEAPEGVRYF	TGTGCCAGCAGTGAAGCGCCTGAGGGTGTCCGGTACTTC
TRBV29-1	TRBD2	TRBJ2-1	few	CSVFPRVAGGPNEQFF	TGCAGCGTTTTCCCCCGGGTAGCGGGAGGGCCCAATGAGCAGTTCTTC
TRBV20-1	.	TRBJ1-4	few	CSAISGTNEKLFF	TGCAGTGCGATCTCAGGGACTAATGAAAAACTGTTTTTT
TRBV7-9	.	TRBJ2-2	few	CASSFWGLIGGTGELFF	TGTGCCAGCAGCTTCTGGGGACTGATCGGGGGTACCGGGGAGCTGTTTTTT
TRBV12-5	.	TRBJ2-3	many	CASGLEYPPSTDTQYF	TGTGCTAGTGGTTTGGAATACCCCCCGAGCACAGATACGCAGTATTTT
TRBV11-2	TRBD2	TRBJ2-1	.	CASSRLAGTNEQFF	TGTGCCAGCAGCCGACTAGCGGGAACAAATGAGCAGTTCTTC
TRBV19	TRBD1	TRBJ2-7	.	CASSIAGTGGPVLYEQYF	TGTGCCAGTAGTATCGCCGGGACAGGGGGTCCAGTTCTCTACGAGCAGTACTTC
TRBV28	TRBD1	TRBJ2-7	few	CASSQIRTGNEQYF	TGTGCCAGCAGTCAGATCCGGACAGGGAACGAGCAGTACTTC
TRBV5-6	TRBD2	TRBJ2-3	many	CASSLEASGYTDTQYF	TGTGCCAGCAGCTTGGAGGCTAGCGGCTACACAGATACGCAGTATTTT
TRBV9	.	TRBJ2-1	.	CASSVAGGGGEQFF	TGTGCCAGCAGCGTAGCAGGAGGGGGCGGTGAGCAGTTCTTC
TRBV20-1	.	TRBJ1-3	.	CSCGGGQGNTIYF	TGCAGTTGTGGAGGGGGACAAGGAAACACCATATATTTT
TRBV11-3	.	TRBJ1-1	few	CASSLVQGLNTEAFF	TGTGCCAGCAGCTTAGTTCAGGGGCTGAACACTGAAGCTTTCTTT
TRBV29-1	.	TRBJ2-3	few	CSVVESTDTQYF	TGCAGCGTTGTAGAAAGCACAGATACGCAGTATTTT
TRBV6-1	.	TRBJ2-1	many	CASSPDWEKQFF	TGTGCCAGCAGTCCCGACTGGGAAAAGCAGTTCTTC
TRBV14	.	TRBJ2-7	.	CASSPGLLEQYF	TGTGCCAGCAGCCCGGGACTTCTCGAGCAGTACTTC
TRBV18	.	TRBJ1-5	many	CASSSYRSDQPQHF	TGTGCCAGCTCATCCTACAGGAGTGATCAGCCCCAGCATTTT
TRBV6-9	.	TRBJ2-7	many	CASTSAGSYEQYF	TGTGCCAGCACTTCCGCAGGTTCCTACGAGCAGTACTTC
TRBV12-3/TRBV12-4	.	TRBJ1-2	many	CASRSFGGGYTF	TGTGCCAGCAGATCCTTTGGGGGTGGCTACACCTTC
TRBV10-1	.	TRBJ2-1	.	CASSERQTNEQFF	TGCGCCAGCAGTGAGCGCCAGACGAATGAGCAGTTCTTC
TRBV3-1	.	TRBJ2-7	many	CASRAGSSQEQYF	TGTGCCAGCAGAGCCGGGAGTTCGCAAGAGCAGTACTTC
TRBV6-2/TRBV6-3	.	TRBJ2-5	.	CASSSTGPGTQYF	TGTGCCAGCAGTTCGACGGGGCCGGGGACCCAGTACTTC
TRBV27	.	TRBJ2-2	many	CASSLSLGRAINTGELFF	TGTGCCAGCAGTTTAAGTCTGGGGCGAGCTATTAACACCGGGGAGCTGTTTTTT
TRBV7-8	TRBD1	TRBJ2-1	many	CASSLGTGNNEQFF	TGTGCCAGCAGCCTAGGGACAGGAAACAATGAGCAGTTCTTC
TRBV15	.	TRBJ1-1	.	CATSREGPTEAFF	TGTGCCACCAGCAGAGAGGGACCCACTGAAGCTTTCTTT
TRBV7-2	.	TRBJ1-3	.	CASSFQQGNTIYF	TGTGCCAGCAGCTTCCAACAAGGAAACACCATATATTTT
TRBV28	.	TRBJ2-7	many	CATTRLGEQYF	TGTGCCACCACACGTCTCGGGGAGCAGTACTTC
TRBV2	.	TRBJ2-1	many	CASRRGGTSYNEQFF	TGTGCCAGCAGGCGAGGGGGGACCTCCTACAATGAGCAGTTCTTC
TRBV20-1	TRBD2	TRBJ2-3	many	CSARALAGITDTQYF	TGCAGTGCTAGAGCTCTAGCGGGGATTACAGATACGCAGTATTTT
TRBV11-2	TRBD2	TRBJ2-5	.	CASTLGLAYQETQYF	TGTGCCAGCACCCTAGGACTAGCGTACCAAGAGACCCAGTACTTC
TRBV27	TRBD1	TRBJ2-7	few	CASSLGTGGLFSSYEQYF	TGTGCCAGCAGTTTAGGGACAGGGGGTCTCTTTAGCTCCTACGAGCAGTACTTC
TRBV2	.	TRBJ1-2	.	CASNQASVYGYTF	TGTGCCAGCAATCAGGCGTCCGTCTATGGCTACACCTTC
TRBV12-5	TRBD2	TRBJ2-3	.	CASGVSGTYTQYF	TGTGCTAGTGGGGTTAGCGGGACATATACGCAGTATTTT
TRBV18	.	TRBJ2-5	many	CASSKPQETQYF	TGTGCCAGCTCAAAACCCCAAGAGACCCAGTACTTC
TRBV4-1	.	TRBJ2-1	.	CASRGRGNEQFF	TGCGCCAGCAGGGGGCGGGGCAATGAGCAGTTCTTC
TRBV11-3	TRBD2	TRBJ2-7	many	CASSGSGRPYEQYF	TGTGCCAGCAGCGGTAGCGGGAGACCCTACGAGCAGTACTTC
TRBV20-1	TRBD1	TRBJ2-7	few	CSAKQGNYEQYF	TGCAGTGCTAAACAGGGGAACTACGAGCAGTACTTC
TRBV3-1	.	TRBJ2-7	.	CASSQSGFPPGEQYF	TGTGCCAGCAGCCAAAGTGGCTTCCCCCCAGGGGAGCAGTACTTC
TRBV5-1	TRBD1	TRBJ1-1	many	CASSSDTTGRRTEAFF	TGCGCCAGCAGCTCGGATACGACAGGGAGGAGGACTGAAGCTTTCTTT